These T cell receptor beta chains were read from a single sample in a study of T cell repertoires in cytomegalovirus infection. In TCRdb, the reads were re-called with MiXCR into one record per CDR3 protein. The sample gives 200,000 to 250,000 distinct CDR3 sequences, about 38% of which show up once; 59% is in the top ten. For these receptors, no antigen is known. The input for sequencing was CD8+ T cells from cultured PBMCs, taken from culture after CMV antigen stimulation. All receptors come from a human donor in good health (CMV status not recorded). Some clones in this sample may be carry-over from other donors' samples. Each CDR3 is given with its conserved first and last residue. D genes are given only for firm matches. Clone size is shown for a subset of rows, as once, few, many or a class of expanded clone.

j_gene,v_gene,abundance,d_gene,CDR3aa,CDR3nt
TRBJ2-3,TRBV7-6,once,-,CASSLAHPDTKYF,TGTGCCAGCAGCTTAGCGCACCCCGATACTAAGTATTTT
TRBJ2-2,TRBV9,-,TRBD1,CASSVGQGNTGELFF,TGTGCCAGCAGCGTAGGACAGGGGAACACCGGGGAGCTGTTTTTT
TRBJ1-5,TRBV7-8,many,TRBD1,CASLSGTGVNQPQHF,TGTGCCAGCCTCTCCGGGACAGGGGTAAATCAGCCCCAGCATTTT
TRBJ2-7,TRBV27,-,TRBD2,CASSTGLALRREQYF,TGTGCCAGCAGTACGGGACTAGCGTTACGGCGCGAGCAGTACTTC
TRBJ1-4,TRBV9,-,-,CASSVGGIDRDDLFF,TGTGCCAGCAGCGTAGGGGGGATAGACCGGGACGATTTGTTTTTT
TRBJ2-3,TRBV7-4,-,TRBD1,CASKTGNPDTQYF,TGTGCCAGCAAGACAGGGAATCCAGATACGCAGTATTTT
TRBJ1-1,TRBV7-2,few,-,CASSAMNTEAFF,TGTGCCAGCAGCGCTATGAACACTGAAGCTTTCTTT
TRBJ1-5,TRBV7-2,many,TRBD1,CAAAGAGQGVEVCNQPQHF,TGTGCCGCAGCGGGGGCGGGACAGGGTGTGGAGGTATGCAATCAGCCCCAGCATTTT
TRBJ2-3,TRBV18,few,-,CASSPESADTQYF,TGTGCCAGCTCACCGGAGAGTGCAGATACGCAGTATTTT
TRBJ1-1,TRBV7-9,few,TRBD1,CASRQQGDTEAFF,TGTGCCAGCAGGCAGCAGGGGGACACTGAAGCTTTCTTT
TRBJ2-1,TRBV7-3,-,TRBD2,CASSLTSREGRRNEQFF,TGTGCCAGCAGCTTAACCTCGCGGGAGGGCCGGAGAAATGAGCAGTTCTTC
TRBJ1-2,TRBV12-5,few,TRBD1,CASGPPPGQGGRNYGYTF,TGTGCTAGTGGTCCCCCCCCTGGACAGGGGGGAAGGAACTATGGCTACACCTTC
TRBJ2-3,TRBV20-1,few,-,CSASPPLKNTDTQYF,TGCAGTGCTAGCCCTCCATTAAAAAACACAGATACGCAGTATTTT
TRBJ2-1,TRBV6-6,-,TRBD2,CASSRLTSGSSYNEQFF,TGTGCCAGCAGCCGTCTTACTAGCGGGAGCTCCTACAATGAGCAGTTCTTC
TRBJ2-5,TRBV6-5,few,-,CASSYDRETQYF,TGTGCCAGCAGTTACGACCGAGAGACCCAGTACTTC
TRBJ2-1,TRBV11-3,few,-,CASSSIGEDNEQFF,TGTGCCAGCAGTTCCATAGGGGAGGACAATGAGCAGTTCTTC
TRBJ2-4,TRBV18,-,-,CASSPRDKDIQYF,TGTGCCAGCTCACCCCGGGACAAAGACATTCAGTACTTC
TRBJ2-3,TRBV6-8,-,-,CASRKTGDTQYF,TGTGCCAGCAGAAAAACAGGAGATACGCAGTATTTT
TRBJ2-2,TRBV6-2/TRBV6-3,few,-,CASSYLSVTGELFF,TGTGCCAGCAGTTACCTTAGCGTTACCGGGGAGCTGTTTTTT
TRBJ2-1,TRBV12-3/TRBV12-4,many,-,CASRRDFPIQQFF,TGTGCCAGCAGACGGGACTTCCCCATCCAGCAGTTCTTC
TRBJ2-1,TRBV12-3/TRBV12-4,many,TRBD2,CASSAYSGGAFWTYNEQFF,TGTGCCAGCAGTGCCTATAGCGGGGGGGCTTTCTGGACCTACAATGAGCAGTTCTTC
TRBJ2-3,TRBV14,-,-,CASSQEGLASDTDTQYF,TGTGCCAGCAGCCAAGAGGGGCTAGCGTCCGACACAGATACGCAGTATTTT
TRBJ2-5,TRBV5-4,few,-,CASSLFQETQYF,TGTGCCAGCAGCCTTTTCCAAGAGACCCAGTACTTC
TRBJ2-7,TRBV5-1,-,TRBD2,CASSPSSGGYEQYF,TGCGCCAGCAGCCCATCTAGCGGGGGCTACGAGCAGTACTTC
TRBJ1-3,TRBV7-2,many,TRBD1,CASSFPPGRPLPGTAWGNTIYF,TGTGCCAGCAGCTTTCCCCCGGGGAGGCCTCTGCCAGGGACAGCCTGGGGAAACACCATATATTTT
TRBJ2-5,TRBV20-1,-,-,CSAREVVTAQETQYF,TGCAGTGCTAGAGAAGTTGTGACGGCGCAAGAGACCCAGTACTTC
TRBJ2-1,TRBV3-1,-,-,CASSLVQQDEQFF,TGTGCCAGCAGCCTTGTTCAACAGGATGAGCAGTTCTTC
TRBJ1-5,TRBV19,-,TRBD1,CASSLTGGGYQPQHF,TGTGCCAGTAGCCTGACAGGGGGCGGTTATCAGCCCCAGCATTTT
TRBJ1-4,TRBV19,-,TRBD1,CASSIADRGNEKLFF,TGTGCCAGTAGTATCGCGGACAGGGGTAATGAAAAACTGTTTTTT
TRBJ2-7,TRBV27,-,-,CASSLGRESYEQYF,TGTGCCAGCAGTTTAGGCCGGGAAAGCTACGAGCAGTACTTC
TRBJ2-5,TRBV7-8,few,TRBD2,CASSLVAGGETQYF,TGTGCCAGCAGCTTAGTAGCGGGAGGGGAGACCCAGTACTTC